This T cell receptor beta chain was identified in a study of post-analysis software for immune sequencing data. The CDR3 is 11 residues long. Trimming stripped 1 base from V and 12 bases from J, with 10 bases between. From germline, CDR1 is SGHTA and CDR2 FQGNSA. Points on this clonotype: The antigen is undetermined.

Whole-study results and caveats: Five TRBV segments, TRBV5-6, TRBV5-1 and TRBV20-1 among them, were found more frequent in patients than controls.

Carried by the TCR beta cDNA libraries were unique molecular identifiers. TCRdb processed the PCR reads anew with MiXCR; each CDR3 protein has one entry. The sample carries 650,000 to 900,000 distinct CDR3 sequences, more than 45% recorded once. Sequencing was done on a sample of blood. This sequence was found in a girl aged 10-17 years with multiple sclerosis. The rearrangement uses TRBV7-2 and TRBJ2-7, with no clear D. Here the CDR3 reads CASSLGTSMYF. CDR3 DNA: TGTGCCAGCAGCTTAGGGACGAGCATGTACTTC. The full variable domain, its missing parts supplied by reference TRBV7-2 and TRBJ2-7, is GAGVSQSPSNKVTEKGKDVELRCDPISGHTALYWYRQSLGQGLEFLIYFQGNSAPDKSGLPSDRFSAERTGGSVSTLTIQRTQQEDSAVYLCASSLGTSMYFGPGTRLTVT.